These 14 T cell receptor beta chains originate from one sample sequenced in a study of molecular identifiers for immune sequencing clone quantification. TCRdb reprocessed the PCR reads with MiXCR, giving one entry per CDR3 protein. In the table there are some 650,000 distinct CDR3 sequences, 20% of which are singletons. The specimen was naive CD8+ T cells from blood, with Jurkat cell RNA spiked in. Subset: FACS-sorted CD8+CD4-CCR7+CD45RA+ naive T cells. The receptor source for this set is a human donor in good health. Some libraries in this study had Jurkat cell RNA spiked in.

About this clonotype: A much larger clone lies a single base off, so this may be a read error. The chain is built from TRBV4-1 and TRBJ1-1, with TRBD1 as a possible D gene (5 bases). This CDR3 region has 15 residues. V was clipped by 0 bases and J by 4 bases, with 12 bases between them. Germline V gene data show CDR1 as MGHRA and CDR2 as YSYEKL. The CDR3 nucleotides read TGCGCCAGCAGCCAAGAGGGGGACCTGAGCACTGAAGCTTTCTTT. It specifies CASSQEGDLSTEAFF.

In its sample, this clonotype was seen many times. The chain combines TRBV9 with TRBJ2-2, with D tentatively TRBD1 (5 bases). The germline V gene has CDR1 SGDLS and CDR2 YYNGEE. Trimming pared 0 bases from V and 5 bases from J, leaving 11 bases between. The CDR3 spans 15 residues. In DNA, the CDR3 is TGTGCCAGCAGCGTAGTAGGGGCTGAGACCGGGGAGCTGTTTTTT. Residues: CASSVVGAETGELFF.

This clonotype was observed many times. The chain couples TRBV7-6 to TRBJ2-3; the D is unclear. Germline lookup yields CDR1 SGHVS and CDR2 FNYEAQ. Trimming removed 0 bases from V and 6 bases from J, with 4 bases in between. This CDR3 is built from 12 residues. CDR3 in DNA: TGTGCCAGCAGCTTAGCGAGGGATACGCAGTATTTT. It translates to CASSLARDTQYF.

Notes on this clonotype: Without the conserved terminal phenylalanine or tryptophan, this CDR3 likely stems from a read error. J is TRBJ2-7 and V is TRBV6-1; D not certain. This CDR3 has 11 amino acids. The V end lost 6 bases, the J end lost 2 bases, and 5 bases lay between the germline ends. The germline gives CDR1 MNHNS, CDR2 SASEGT. The DNA of the CDR3 is TGTGCCAGCAGCAAGACCTACGAGCAGTACCTC. It codes for CASSKTYEQYL.

Points on this clonotype: Relative to the germline gene, one junction end is altered; a read error may explain this. CDR3 protein: CASSAGTIPEKLVF. The CDR3 DNA reads as TGTGCCAGCAGCGCCGGGACAATTCCTGAAAAACTGGTTTTT. The V call is TRBV9, the J call TRBJ1-4, with D perhaps matching TRBD1 (6 bases). The germline V gene has CDR1 SGDLS and CDR2 YYNGEE. The CDR3 spans 14 residues.

This clonotype was counted ten times or more. The rearrangement links TRBV5-6 to TRBJ1-1; no reliable D call. The CDR3 contains 13 residues. Trimming shortened V by 0 bases and J by 4 bases, and 7 bases separated the two germline ends. Germline CDR1 SGHDT, CDR2 YYEEEE. CDR3 nucleotide sequence: TGTGCCAGCAGCTTGGTCCCGGGCACTGAAGCTTTCTTT. Translating gives CASSLVPGTEAFF.

In this sample, this clonotype turned up many times. This sequence joins TRBV6-2 or TRBV6-3 and TRBJ1-5; TRBD1 aligns across 9 bases. This CDR3 is built from 19 residues. V shed 6 bases, J shed 0 bases, and the junction held 15 bases outside the gene matches. CDR1 and CDR2 from the germline V gene are MNHEY and SVGEGT. CDR3 loop: CASSLGQGSVYVSNQPQHF. The CDR3 region has the DNA TGTGCCAGCAGCCTGGGACAGGGAAGCGTTTATGTTAGCAATCAGCCCCAGCATTTT.

The chain joins TRBV3-1 to TRBJ2-7, with D maybe TRBD2 (5 bases). The germline V gene encodes CDR1 LGHDT and CDR2 YNNKEL (reference sequence). With 2 bases removed from V and 3 bases from J, the gap between germline ends came to 14 bases. The CDR3 totals 15 residues. CDR3 sequence reads: CASSQFRSAVYEQYF. Written as DNA, the CDR3 is TGTGCCAGCAGCCAATTCCGCTCAGCGGTCTACGAGCAGTACTTC.

The chain's CDR3 is CASSLGIRPGGANEQFF. The CDR3 DNA reads TGTGCCAGCAGTTTGGGGATTAGACCAGGGGGGGCCAATGAGCAGTTCTTC. The chain combines TRBV12-3 or TRBV12-4 with TRBJ2-1, with D perhaps assigned TRBD1 or TRBD2 (7 bases each). This CDR3 is 17 amino acids long. Trimming removed 3 bases at V and 6 bases at J, with 21 bases between.

Note on this clonotype: A much larger clone lies a single base off, so this may be a read error. This rearrangement joins TRBV2 to TRBJ2-5; possibly TRBD1 for D (6 bases). The CDR3 consists of 13 residues. CDR1 is SNHLY and CDR2 is FYNNEI in the germline V gene. CDR3 DNA: TGTGCCAGCACCGGGGACAACCAAGAGGCCCAGTACTTC. Protein: CASTGDNQEAQYF.

This chain uses TRBV23-1 with TRBJ2-3; 10 nucleotides align to TRBD2. TRBV23-1 is identified as an open reading frame with a role that is uncertain. This CDR3 contains 16 residues. Trimming cost V 3 bases and J 2 bases; bases outside gene matches: 5. This CDR3 is CASSHLLAGLTDTQYF. DNA of the CDR3: TGCGCCAGCAGTCACTTACTAGCGGGGCTCACAGATACGCAGTATTTT.

This clonotype was counted only a few times. This sequence joins TRBV28 and TRBJ2-7; the D is unclear. CDR1 is MDHEN and CDR2 is SYDVKM in the germline V gene. The V gene lost 6 bases and the J gene lost 5 bases, with 20 bases spanning the gap. This CDR3 comprises 15 residues. In DNA, the CDR3 is TGTGCCAGCAGCTCCAGGCCTACCGTCCACCACGAGCAGTACTTC. Protein: CASSSRPTVHHEQYF.

Worth noting for this clonotype: An end of the junction does not agree with germline; a read error may underlie this. The chain recombines TRBV4-3 with TRBJ2-7; perhaps TRBD1 as D (5 bases). Germline V gene data show CDR1 as LGHNA and CDR2 as YSLEER. The CDR3 length is 13 residues. The CDR3 coding sequence is TGCGCCAGCAGCCAAGGACAGATGTACGAGCGGTACTTC. This codes for CASSQGQMYERYF.

This clonotype appeared a few times. The chain recombines TRBV6-5 with TRBJ2-1; 13 nucleotides agree with TRBD2. Germline-derived CDR1 and CDR2 are MNHEY and SVGAGI. With V trimmed by 6 bases and J by 8 bases, 10 bases remained unmatched. The CDR3 runs to 16 residues. The CDR3 sequence: CASREGLAGTGDEQFF. The CDR3 DNA follows: TGTGCCAGCAGAGAGGGACTAGCGGGGACCGGAGATGAGCAGTTCTTC.